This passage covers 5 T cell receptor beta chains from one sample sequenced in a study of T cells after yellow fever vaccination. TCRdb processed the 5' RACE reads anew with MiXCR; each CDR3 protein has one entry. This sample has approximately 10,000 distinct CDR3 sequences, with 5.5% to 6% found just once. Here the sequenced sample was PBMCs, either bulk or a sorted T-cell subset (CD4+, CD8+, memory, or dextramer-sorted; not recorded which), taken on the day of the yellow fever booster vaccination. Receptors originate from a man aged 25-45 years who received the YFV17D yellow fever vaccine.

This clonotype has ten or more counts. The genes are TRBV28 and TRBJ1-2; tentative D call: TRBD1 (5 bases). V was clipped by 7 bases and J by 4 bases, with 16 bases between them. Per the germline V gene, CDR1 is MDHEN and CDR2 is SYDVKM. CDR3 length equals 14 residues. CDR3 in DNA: TGTGCCAGCATCAAAACAGAGGGGACCTATGGCTACACCTTC. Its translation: CASIKTEGTYGYTF.

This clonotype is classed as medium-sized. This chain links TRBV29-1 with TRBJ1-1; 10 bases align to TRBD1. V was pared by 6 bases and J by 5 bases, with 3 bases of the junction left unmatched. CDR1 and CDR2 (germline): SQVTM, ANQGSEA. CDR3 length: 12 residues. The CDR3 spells CSVRTGGTEAFF. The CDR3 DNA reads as TGCAGCGTAAGGACAGGGGGGACTGAAGCTTTCTTT.

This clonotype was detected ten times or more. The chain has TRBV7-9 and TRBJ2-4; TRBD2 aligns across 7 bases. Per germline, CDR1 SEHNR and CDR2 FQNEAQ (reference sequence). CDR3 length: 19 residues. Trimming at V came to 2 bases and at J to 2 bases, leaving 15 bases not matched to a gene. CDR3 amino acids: CASSLIAGNILGSKNIQYF. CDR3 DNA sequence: TGTGCCAGCAGCTTAATAGCGGGTAATATACTAGGATCCAAAAACATTCAGTACTTC.

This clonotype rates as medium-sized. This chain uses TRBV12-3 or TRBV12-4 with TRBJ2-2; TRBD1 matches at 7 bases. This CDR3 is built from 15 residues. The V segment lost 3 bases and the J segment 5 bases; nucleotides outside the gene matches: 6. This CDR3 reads CASSFRGPSTGELFF. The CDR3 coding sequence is TGTGCCAGCAGTTTTAGGGGGCCCTCGACCGGGGAGCTGTTTTTT.

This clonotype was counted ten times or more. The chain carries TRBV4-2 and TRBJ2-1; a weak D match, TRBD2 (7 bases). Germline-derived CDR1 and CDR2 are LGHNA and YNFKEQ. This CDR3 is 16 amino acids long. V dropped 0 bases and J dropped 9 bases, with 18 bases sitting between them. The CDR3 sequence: CASSQDLGGGRGEQFF. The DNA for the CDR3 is TGTGCCAGCAGCCAAGATCTCGGCGGGGGCCGCGGTGAGCAGTTCTTC.